The 7 T cell receptor beta chains below were found in one sample sequenced in a study of spatial heterogeneity in lung cancer. Study findings and constraints: Mutation counts in tumors were tracked by counts of expanded intratumoral alpha and beta TCRs.

One entry per CDR3 protein, called by TCRdb with MiXCR from the 5' RACE reads. The sample records over 10,000 distinct CDR3 sequences, roughly 6% being singletons. No antigens are known for them. The time point was: sample taken at primary tumor resection. Sequencing was performed on lung tumor tissue, taken at surgery. The source is a female donor with early-stage non-small cell lung cancer.

This clonotype rates as medium-sized. Since the library was made to target alpha chains, this beta chain is a stray read and its abundance is not meaningful. The chain carries TRBV12-3 or TRBV12-4 and TRBJ2-7, with D possibly TRBD1 on 6 matching bases. V lost 5 bases, J lost 4 bases, and 15 bases lay in between. This CDR3 comprises 14 residues. The CDR3 DNA sequence: TGTGCCAGCAGTCCCGACAGGAGCCGGTACGAGCAGTACTTC. Protein product: CASSPDRSRYEQYF.

The sample holds many counts of this clonotype. At one end the junction does not follow the germline gene, possibly because of a read error. With the library built for alpha chains, this beta chain is off target and its frequency is not meaningful. This chain links TRBV12-3 or TRBV12-4 with TRBJ1-1; D unresolved. There are 13 residues in the CDR3. The chain's CDR3 is CASSLVGHTEAFF. The CDR3 nucleotides are TGTGCCAGCAGCTTAGTTGGACACACTGAAGCTTTCTTT.

Many counts were recorded for this clonotype. A library prepared for alpha chains yielded this beta chain as an off-target read; its size is of little meaning. V gene TRBV7-9 combines with J gene TRBJ1-3; D not certain. CDR3 size: 13 residues. The germline V gene has CDR1 SEHNR and CDR2 FQNEAQ (reference sequence). V lost 7 bases to trimming and J lost 0 bases, with 7 bases between them. CDR3 region: CASKRDSGNTIYF. The DNA for the CDR3 is TGTGCCAGCAAAAGAGACTCTGGAAACACCATATATTTT.

This clonotype was detected many times. The size of this beta chain means little, since it is a stray read in a library made for alpha chains. This chain uses TRBV11-2 with TRBJ2-3; a weak D match, TRBD1 (6 bases). The CDR3 has 16 residues. Germline CDR1 SGHAT, CDR2 FQNNGV. V lost 2 bases to trimming and J lost 1 base, with 13 bases between them. CDR3 in amino acids: CASSLRAGERTDTQYF. CDR3 in DNA: TGTGCCAGCAGCTTACGCGCAGGGGAACGCACAGATACGCAGTATTTT.

On this clonotype itself: A library prepared for alpha chains yielded this beta chain as an off-target read; its size is of little meaning. The chain couples TRBV12-3 or TRBV12-4 to TRBJ1-2; a weak D match, TRBD1 (6 bases). Trimming pared 9 bases from V and 5 bases from J, leaving 16 bases between. The CDR3 has 13 amino acids. The DNA of the CDR3 is TGTGCCAGGAGTAAAAGGACAGATTATGGCTACACCTTC. Encoded protein: CARSKRTDYGYTF.

This clonotype was counted ten times or more. Since it is a stray read in a library aimed at alpha chains, this beta chain has a size that is not meaningful. This sequence joins TRBV7-9 and TRBJ2-5; weak D call: TRBD1 (7 bases). The CDR3 has 12 residues. Germline V gene data show CDR1 as SEHNR and CDR2 as FQNEAQ (reference sequence). Trimming took 4 bases from V and 5 from J, leaving 8 bases between them. The CDR3 is CASSSGGETQYF. The CDR3 bases are TGTGCCAGCAGCTCAGGGGGGGAGACCCAGTACTTC.

By share, this clonotype ranks as medium-sized. Because the library targeted alpha chains, this beta chain is an off-target read whose size means little. J is TRBJ2-1 and V is TRBV12-3 or TRBV12-4; D is uncertain. The length of the CDR3 is 13 residues. Trimming took off 1 base at V and 4 bases at J, with 5 bases between the two ends. The CDR3 here is CASSLVGYNEQFF. The CDR3 coding sequence is TGTGCCAGCAGTTTAGTCGGGTACAATGAGCAGTTCTTC.